The 12 T cell receptor beta chains in this list originate from one sample, sequenced in a study of blood T cell repertoires in COVID-19. Clones were sequenced by immunoSEQ multiplex PCR, and TCRdb holds only the in-frame ones, with some missing. The sample includes about 33,000 clones, 75% to 90% of them seen just once. Source material: peripheral blood. Receptor source: a man aged 60 to 69 with acute or convalescent COVID-19.

The J gene is TRBJ2-2, the V gene TRBV11-2; 10 nucleotides agree with TRBD1. V shed 1 base and J 4 bases; nucleotides not matched to a gene: 0. This CDR3 has 15 residues. The V gene's germline CDR1 is SGHAT and CDR2 FQNNGV. CDR3 bases: TGTGCCAGCAGCTTAGGGACAGGGGGCACCGGGGAGCTGTTTTTT. The encoded protein is CASSLGTGGTGELFF.

This chain joins TRBV9 and TRBJ1-2; D unclear. The length of the CDR3 is 12 residues. V gave up 0 bases and J gave up 13 bases, with 13 bases separating them. Looked up from germline, CDR1 is SGDLS and CDR2 is YYNGEE. In DNA, the CDR3 is TGTGCCAGCAGCGTAGTAGACACCGGTGTCACCTTC. Its translation: CASSVVDTGVTF.

In DNA form, the CDR3 reads TGTGCCAGCAGTGACATAGAGTTTGGGCAGTTCTTC. It encodes CASSDIEFGQFF. The chain employs TRBV27 and TRBJ2-1; D not resolved. Trimming pared 5 bases from V and 12 bases from J, leaving 14 bases between. Germline assignment: CDR1 MNHEY and CDR2 SMNVEV (reference sequence). The CDR3 totals 12 residues.

The rearrangement joins TRBV10-1 to TRBJ1-2, with D maybe TRBD1 (5 bases). The CDR3 sequence is 13 residues long. V lost 5 bases and J lost 4, with 11 bases in between. The germline V gene encodes CDR1 WNHNN and CDR2 SYGVQD (reference sequence). The CDR3 is CASSSDTVYGYTF. CDR3 nucleotide sequence: TGCGCCAGCAGTTCGGACACCGTCTATGGCTACACCTTC.

This clone was picked up one time. J is TRBJ2-5 and V is TRBV11-3, with 8 bases matching TRBD1. The V and J ends lost 4 bases and 5 bases, in that order; junction bases with no gene match: 3. Germline CDR1 SGHNT, CDR2 YENEEA. The CDR3 extends over 13 amino acids. DNA for the CDR3: TGTGCCAGCAGCTCTCCAGGGGGCGAGACCCAGTACTTC. Its protein is CASSSPGGETQYF.

The gene calls are TRBV5-8 and TRBJ2-7, with 9 bases that match TRBD1. Trimming took 0 bases from V and 8 from J; bases not matched to a gene: 9. In germline, CDR1 is SGHTS, CDR2 YDEGEE. This CDR3 has 15 residues. The CDR3 here is CASSLVGTGTFQQYF. The DNA for the CDR3 is TGTGCCAGCAGCTTGGTTGGGACAGGGACCTTCCAGCAGTACTTC.

In its sample, this clone was seen once. The CDR3 DNA is TGTGCCAGCAGCTCGGGTGCAGGGAATGAGCAGTTCTTC. It is translated as CASSSGAGNEQFF. The chain links TRBV7-2 to TRBJ2-1; D is possibly TRBD1 (5 bases). Germline V gene lookup returns CDR1 SGHTA and CDR2 FQGNSA. This CDR3 region has 13 residues. Trimming shortened V by 4 bases and J by 7 bases, and 11 bases separated the two germline ends.

The chain employs TRBV6-4 and TRBJ1-1; D remains unclear. Germline V lookup: CDR1 MRHNA, CDR2 SNTAGT. This CDR3 has 13 amino acids. Trimming cost V 6 bases and J 0 bases, with 8 bases left between them. CDR3 nucleotides: TGTGCCAGCAGCGTCGCGATGAACACTGAAGCTTTCTTT. Translating gives CASSVAMNTEAFF.

The chain has TRBV5-1 and TRBJ1-4; D perhaps matches TRBD1 (5 bases). The CDR3 length is 15 residues. Trimming stripped 3 bases from V and 2 bases from J, with 11 bases between. CDR1 is SGHRS, CDR2 YFSETQ, per germline. The CDR3 loop is CASSSTGTTNEKLFF. In DNA form, the CDR3 reads TGCGCCAGCAGCTCAACCGGGACTACTAATGAAAAACTGTTTTTT.

The CDR3 DNA is TGTGCCAGCAGTTTATTCCAAGGGGGCGATGAGCAGTTCTTC. This encodes CASSLFQGGDEQFF. The chain uses TRBV27 and TRBJ2-1, with 7 bases lining up with TRBD1. Per germline, CDR1 MNHEY and CDR2 SMNVEV (reference sequence). Trimming cost V 1 base and J 8 bases; bases outside gene matches: 5. The CDR3 is 14 residues long.

This clone was seen only once. The genes are TRBV5-6 and TRBJ2-1; no clear D gene. From germline, CDR1 is SGHDT and CDR2 YYEEEE. There are 17 residues in the CDR3. The germline V and J ends were trimmed by 2 bases and 0 bases, with 15 bases remaining between them. This CDR3 is CASSLEFSQSSYNEQFF. The CDR3 DNA reads as TGTGCCAGCAGCTTAGAGTTCTCACAGAGCTCCTACAATGAGCAGTTCTTC.

The rearrangement uses TRBV18 and TRBJ2-5, with 10 bases matching TRBD2. The germline CDR1 and CDR2 sequences are KGHSH and LQKENI. The CDR3 consists of 15 residues. V shed 5 bases, J shed 0 bases, and the junction held 3 bases outside the gene matches. CDR3 nucleotides: TGTGCCAGCTCAGGGCTAGCGGGAGACCAAGAGACCCAGTACTTC. It translates to CASSGLAGDQETQYF.